This T cell receptor beta chain was recorded in a study of cytomegalovirus exposure and HLA in healthy donors. Study observations and caveats: For most subjects, TCR beta sequences were reported to predict HLA-A and HLA-B alleles with accuracy. Several of the most significant clusters were apparently associated with common viral pathogens in a later analysis. HLA alleles were associated with some 16,000 TCR beta sequences in a later analysis at 0.05 false discovery rate. Immune exposure was documented only through CMV serostatus.

PCR involved 60 Vbeta and 13 Jbeta primers. Libraries were prepared by immunoSEQ multiplex PCR; TCRdb keeps only in-frame clonotypes and omits some of them. Altogether approximately 110,000 clones are present, around 78% being singletons, with the ten largest covering around 4%. Points on this clone: The antigen is not known.

The receptor was isolated from a man aged 35 to 55 in good health and CMV-seronegative. The sequencing input was PBMCs.

CDR3: CASSTPNRGREQYF. CDR3 nucleotides: TGTGCCAGCAGCACACCAAACAGGGGGCGTGAGCAGTACTTC. The chain joins TRBV7-9 to TRBJ2-7; 9 bases line up with TRBD1. Germline V gives CDR1 SEHNR, CDR2 FQNEAQ (reference sequence). The V segment lost 5 bases and the J segment 7 bases; nucleotides outside the gene matches: 9. This CDR3 has 14 amino acids.